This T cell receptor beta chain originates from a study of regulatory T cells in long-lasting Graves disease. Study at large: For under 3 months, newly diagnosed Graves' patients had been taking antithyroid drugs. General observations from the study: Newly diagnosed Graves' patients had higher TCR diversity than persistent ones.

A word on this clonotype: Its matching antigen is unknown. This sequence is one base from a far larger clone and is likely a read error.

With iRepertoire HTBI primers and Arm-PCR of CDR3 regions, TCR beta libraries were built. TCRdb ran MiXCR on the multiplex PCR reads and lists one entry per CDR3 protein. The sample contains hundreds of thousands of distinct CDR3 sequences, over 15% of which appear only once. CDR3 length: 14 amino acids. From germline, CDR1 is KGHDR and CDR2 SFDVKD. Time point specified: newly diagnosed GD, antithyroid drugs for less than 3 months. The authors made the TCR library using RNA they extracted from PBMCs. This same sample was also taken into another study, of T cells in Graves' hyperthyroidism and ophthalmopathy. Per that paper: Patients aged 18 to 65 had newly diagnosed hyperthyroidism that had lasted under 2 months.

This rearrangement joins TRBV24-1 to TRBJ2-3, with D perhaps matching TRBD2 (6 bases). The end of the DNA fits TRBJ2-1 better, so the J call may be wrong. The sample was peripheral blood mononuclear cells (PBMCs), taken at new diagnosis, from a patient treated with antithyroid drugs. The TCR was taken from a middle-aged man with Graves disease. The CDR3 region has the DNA TGTGCCACCCGACGGGCGGGGCCGCACAGTGAGCAGTTCTTC. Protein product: CATRRAGPHSEQFF.